This entry lists 18 T cell receptor beta chains sequenced from one sample in a study of shared clonotypes between healthy human individuals. Libraries were prepared by immunoSEQ multiplex PCR; TCRdb keeps only in-frame clonotypes and omits some of them. This table holds about 2.1 million clones, 93% found once. Positive CCR7 selection of CD45RO-negative cells yielded the naive CD8 cells, and terminally differentiated effector memory CD45RA+ cells were excluded. Material for sequencing was naive CD8+ T cells from PBMCs. These receptors were taken from a man aged 18 to 35 in good health. Some clones in this sample may be carry-over from other donors' samples.

The chain has TRBV7-2 and TRBJ2-7, with D possibly being TRBD1 (7 bases). Germline V gives CDR1 SGHTA, CDR2 FQGNSA. CDR3 length: 14 amino acids. Trimming shortened V by 5 bases and J by 3 bases, and 14 bases separated the two germline ends. The CDR3 loop is CASSQGDSYYEQYF. DNA of the CDR3: TGTGCCAGCAGCCAGGGGGACTCCTACTACGAGCAGTACTTC.

The chain has TRBV5-4 and TRBJ2-7; D is perhaps TRBD2 (5 bases). The CDR3 has 16 amino acids. V dropped 2 bases and J dropped 2 bases, with 17 bases sitting between them. Germline CDR1 reads SGHNT; CDR2 reads YYREEE (reference sequence). The DNA for the CDR3 is TGTGCCAGCAGCTTTGGTCCCGGGGAACGCGCCTACGAGCAGTACTTC. Translation gives CASSFGPGERAYEQYF.

This chain connects TRBV9 to TRBJ2-7; the D gene could be TRBD1 or TRBD2 (5 bases each). The CDR3 totals 16 residues. Germline-derived CDR1 and CDR2 are SGDLS and YYNGEE. V was clipped by 3 bases and J by 0 bases, with 16 bases between them. Here the CDR3 reads CASSEGSGTSSYEQYF. The DNA for the CDR3 is TGTGCCAGCAGCGAGGGGTCCGGGACGAGCTCCTACGAGCAGTACTTC.

This chain connects TRBV15 to TRBJ2-1, with 8 bases fitting TRBD1. Trimming at V came to 2 bases and at J to 5 bases, leaving 5 bases not matched to a gene. Germline CDR1 reads LNHNV; CDR2 reads YYDKDF (reference sequence). The CDR3 is 15 amino acids. The CDR3 nucleotides read TGTGCCACCAGCAGACCCAAGACAGGGGACAATGAGCAGTTCTTC. Protein sequence: CATSRPKTGDNEQFF.

Points on this clone: Different DNA sequences within this sample yield the same CDR3. The V and J genes are TRBV29-1 and TRBJ2-7, with TRBD1 matching over 10 bases. Germline CDR1 and CDR2: SQVTM and ANQGSEA. The CDR3 covers 13 residues. The junction had 2 bases not matched to a gene; V was cut back by 6 bases and J by 0 bases. CDR3 protein: CSVGTGDSYEQYF. CDR3 nucleotide sequence: TGCAGCGTGGGGACAGGGGACTCCTACGAGCAGTACTTC.

V is TRBV7-9 and J is TRBJ1-2; TRBD1 matches at 9 bases. Germline-derived CDR1 and CDR2 are SEHNR and FQNEAQ (reference sequence). The CDR3 is made up of 13 amino acids. V gave up 6 bases and J gave up 7 bases; unmatched junction bases: 6. CDR3 sequence: CASRTGGLVGYTF. In DNA form, the CDR3 reads TGTGCCAGCAGAACAGGGGGCCTCGTTGGCTACACCTTC.

The genes are TRBV27 and TRBJ1-2, with D perhaps matching TRBD1 (5 bases). Germline-derived CDR1 and CDR2 are MNHEY and SMNVEV (reference sequence). The CDR3 totals 14 residues. The ends were cut back, 5 bases at V and 3 bases at J, with 13 bases in the middle. The CDR3 DNA is TGTGCCAGCAGTACTACGGGACGGCACTATGGCTACACCTTC. Translation gives CASSTTGRHYGYTF.

The chain uses TRBV5-1 and TRBJ2-1, with 10 bases aligning to TRBD1. Trimming cost V 4 bases and J 3 bases; bases outside gene matches: 4. Germline CDR1 and CDR2: SGHRS and YFSETQ. This CDR3 contains 15 residues. CDR3 protein: CASSLRTGGYNEQFF. For the CDR3, the DNA is TGCGCCAGCAGCCTGAGGACAGGGGGCTACAATGAGCAGTTCTTC. The entire variable domain, with the rest obtained from reference TRBV5-1 and TRBJ2-1, is as follows: KAGVTQTPRYLIKTRGQQVTLSCSPISGHRSVSWYQQTPGQGLQFLFEYFSETQRNKGNFPGRFSGRQFSNSRSEMNVSTLELGDSALYLCASSLRTGGYNEQFFGPGTRLTVL.

Written as DNA, the CDR3 is TGTGCCAGTAGTATAGGGACAGGCCCGGGGGAGCCCCAGCATTTT. Translating gives CASSIGTGPGEPQHF. V and J are TRBV19 and TRBJ1-5; TRBD1 agrees at 7 bases. The CDR3 runs 15 residues. The trim removed 1 base at V and 8 bases at J, leaving 8 bases unmatched. Germline assignment: CDR1 LNHDA and CDR2 SQIVND (reference sequence).

V is TRBV7-9 and J is TRBJ2-7, with D tentatively TRBD1 (6 bases). The CDR3 has 14 residues. The germline V gene has CDR1 SEHNR and CDR2 FQNEAQ (reference sequence). Trimming pared 7 bases from V and 2 bases from J, leaving 15 bases between. The CDR3 region has the DNA TGTGCCAGCATCGAGCCAGGGGACCCCTACGAGCAGTACTTC. It translates to CASIEPGDPYEQYF.

The gene calls are TRBV4-2 and TRBJ1-4; unclear D gene. From germline, CDR1 is LGHNA and CDR2 YNFKEQ. The CDR3 extends over 15 amino acids. V was clipped by 1 base and J by 3 bases, with 9 bases between them. CDR3 in amino acids: CASSQATAANEKLFF. CDR3 DNA: TGTGCCAGCAGCCAAGCCACCGCAGCTAATGAAAAACTGTTTTTT.

The chain carries TRBV9 and TRBJ2-3; TRBD1 aligns across 7 bases. Germline CDR1 reads SGDLS; CDR2 reads YYNGEE. Trimming cost V 1 base and J 5 bases; bases outside gene matches: 7. The length of the CDR3 is 15 residues. The DNA of the CDR3 is TGTGCCAGCAGCGTACAGGGGGTGGGGATAGATACGCAGTATTTT. Amino acid sequence: CASSVQGVGIDTQYF.

Points on this clone: Distinct nucleotide sequences in the sample also encode this CDR3. The chain recombines TRBV19 with TRBJ1-5; 8 nucleotides match TRBD1. The CDR3 has 15 residues. The V gene end was trimmed by 1 base and the J gene end by 4 bases; junction bases not matched to a gene: 3. Germline values: CDR1 LNHDA, CDR2 SQIVND (reference sequence). CDR3 DNA sequence: TGTGCCAGTAGTATAGTCCGGGACAGGAATCAGCCCCAGCATTTT. Protein sequence: CASSIVRDRNQPQHF.

V is TRBV19 and J is TRBJ2-1; no firm D call. The CDR3 sequence is 13 residues long. V shed 10 bases and J shed 5 bases, with 15 bases lying between them. The germline V gene encodes CDR1 LNHDA and CDR2 SQIVND (reference sequence). The CDR3 here is CATKESLDNEQFF. The CDR3 nucleotides are TGTGCCACTAAGGAGAGTCTGGACAATGAGCAGTTCTTC.

The CDR3 DNA follows: TGTGCCAGCAGTCCCCCTGCTAACTATGGCTACACCTTC. Its protein is CASSPPANYGYTF. This chain connects TRBV28 to TRBJ1-2; D unresolved. The V gene lost 5 bases and the J gene lost 0 bases, with 7 bases spanning the gap. The CDR3 is made up of 13 amino acids. Germline CDR1 and CDR2: MDHEN and SYDVKM.

This chain links TRBV19 with TRBJ1-2; D may be TRBD1 (5 bases). Between the trimmed V and J ends, which lost 5 bases and 4 bases, there was a span of 8 bases. The CDR3 has 12 residues. Germline values: CDR1 LNHDA, CDR2 SQIVND (reference sequence). The CDR3 nucleotides are TGTGCCAGTAGTCCGGGGACCTATGGCTACACCTTC. Protein sequence: CASSPGTYGYTF.

In its sample, this clone was seen once. Distinct nucleotide sequences in the sample also encode this CDR3. The chain combines TRBV11-2 with TRBJ2-7; D is undetermined. The CDR3 has 13 amino acids. V was shortened by 2 bases and J by 4 bases, with 9 bases between the two germline ends. Germline V gives CDR1 SGHAT, CDR2 FQNNGV. CDR3 DNA sequence: TGTGCCAGCAGCTTAAGGCTGTCGTACGAGCAGTACTTC. Translated: CASSLRLSYEQYF.

This clone occurred a few times. The chain employs TRBV18 and TRBJ1-2; TRBD1 aligns across 7 bases. The CDR3 consists of 17 residues. Trimming removed 5 bases from V and 5 bases from J; junction bases left unmatched: 17. CDR1 and CDR2 (germline): KGHSH, LQKENI. The DNA of the CDR3 is TGTGCCAGCTCATCTGAGACAGGGAGTGGTGCGATGTATGGCTACACCTTC. Its protein product is CASSSETGSGAMYGYTF.